The 6 T cell receptor beta chains below come from one sample, sequenced in a study of beta chain features in type 1 diabetes. Their antigens remain unidentified. Whole-study findings and limits: In all four CD4+ subsets, TCRB CDR3 length was significantly, moderately reduced in type 1 diabetes.

As every portion of the isolated RNA was reverse transcribed, the sequencing read expressed TCRB transcripts. Sequencing was performed with immunoSEQ multiplex PCR; in TCRdb, only in-frame clones are kept and a portion is missing. The table has over 150,000 clones, around 8.3% seen once. The sample was central memory CD4+ T cells from blood. Source of these receptors: a woman aged 18-30 years with type 1 diabetes.

The chain is built from TRBV7-8 and TRBJ2-5, with 9 bases matching TRBD1. V shed 5 bases, J shed 5 bases, and the junction held 9 bases outside the gene matches. Per germline, CDR1 SGHVS and CDR2 FQNEAQ. This CDR3 spans 15 amino acids. DNA of the CDR3: TGTGCCAGCAGCGGAAATACAGGGGGCGGGGAGACCCAGTACTTC. Protein product: CASSGNTGGGETQYF.

This clone has just a few counts. V gene TRBV19 combines with J gene TRBJ2-2; weak D call: TRBD1 (7 bases). The CDR3 has 14 residues. Trimming took off 7 bases at V and 3 bases at J, with 12 bases between the two ends. CDR1 is LNHDA and CDR2 is SQIVND in the germline V gene (reference sequence). The CDR3, as DNA: TGTGCCAGTAAGGAGGGGGCTTACACCGGGGAGCTGTTTTTT. Protein product: CASKEGAYTGELFF.

The chain uses TRBV29-1 and TRBJ2-7, with 9 bases matching TRBD1. J lost 5 bases, V lost 6 bases, and 8 bases had no gene match. This CDR3 region has 13 residues. CDR1 and CDR2 (germline): SQVTM, ANQGSEA. For the CDR3, the DNA is TGCAGCGTCGGGGGACAGGGAGGGGACGAGCAGTACTTC. Translated: CSVGGQGGDEQYF.

Only a few counts were recorded for this clone. V gene TRBV7-2 combines with J gene TRBJ2-5; D possibly corresponds to TRBD2 (6 bases). The germline CDR1 and CDR2 sequences are SGHTA and FQGNSA. V was trimmed by 4 bases and J by 7 bases, leaving 10 bases between them. The CDR3 runs 12 residues. The CDR3 spells CASSYPGGTQYF. In DNA form, the CDR3 reads TGTGCCAGCAGCTACCCCGGGGGGACCCAGTACTTC.

This sequence joins TRBV5-1 and TRBJ2-2; TRBD1 aligns across 9 bases. Germline CDR1 reads SGHRS; CDR2 reads YFSETQ. There are 15 residues in the CDR3. V shed 2 bases and J 3 bases; nucleotides not matched to a gene: 2. The CDR3 protein is CASSLRQGDTGELFF. For the CDR3, the DNA is TGCGCCAGCAGCTTAAGACAGGGGGACACCGGGGAGCTGTTTTTT.

This chain joins TRBV7-2 and TRBJ2-1, with TRBD2 matching 9 bases. The CDR3 is made up of 14 amino acids. Germline V lookup: CDR1 SGHTA, CDR2 FQGNSA. Trimming cost V 1 base and J 6 bases; bases outside gene matches: 1. CDR3 residues: CASSLEGLANEQFF. CDR3 sequence (DNA): TGTGCCAGCAGCTTAGAGGGACTAGCCAATGAGCAGTTCTTC.